What follows describes a single T cell receptor beta chain. Its target is unknown. This sample was included in a study of shared clonotypes between healthy human individuals. Study summary: CD4 naive and memory got three plates each, CD8 naive two, CD8 memory one.

The authors' processing: Filtering differed because ImmunoSEQ produced junction-only sequences that carried no quality scores. Some clones are missing from TCRdb's copy, which holds only in-frame ones; the method was immunoSEQ multiplex PCR. V and J calls and clone size are as listed in that table; D and trimming were resolved from the DNA. The table includes over 2 million clones, about 95% detected once. CD8 cells classed as naive were CD45RO-negative and positively selected for CCR7, excluding terminally differentiated effector memory CD45RA+ cells. Study outcomes and limitations: In this cohort, only blood was sampled, and tissue repertoires likely differ.

Input material: naive CD8+ T cells sorted from blood. The receptor's source is a man in his late teens or twenties in good health.

CDR3: CASSQANTGVYEQYF. CDR3 in DNA: TGCGCCAGCAGCCAAGCAAATACAGGGGTTTACGAGCAGTACTTC. The rearrangement uses TRBV4-1 and TRBJ2-7, with TRBD1 matching 7 bases. This CDR3 spans 15 amino acids. Germline trimming cut 1 base from V and 4 bases from J; bases unmatched to any gene: 7. Germline assignment: CDR1 MGHRA and CDR2 YSYEKL.